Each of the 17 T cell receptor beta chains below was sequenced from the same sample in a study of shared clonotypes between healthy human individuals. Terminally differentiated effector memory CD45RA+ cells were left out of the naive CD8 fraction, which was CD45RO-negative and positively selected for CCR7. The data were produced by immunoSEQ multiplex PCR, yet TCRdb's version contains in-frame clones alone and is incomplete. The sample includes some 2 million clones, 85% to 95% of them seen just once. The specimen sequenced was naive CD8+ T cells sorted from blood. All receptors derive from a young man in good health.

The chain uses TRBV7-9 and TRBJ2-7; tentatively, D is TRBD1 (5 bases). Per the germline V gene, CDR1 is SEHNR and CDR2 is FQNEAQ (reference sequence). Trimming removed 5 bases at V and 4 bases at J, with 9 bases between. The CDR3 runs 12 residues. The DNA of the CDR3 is TGTGCCAGCAGCGGACCAGGGTACGAGCAGTACTTC. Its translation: CASSGPGYEQYF.

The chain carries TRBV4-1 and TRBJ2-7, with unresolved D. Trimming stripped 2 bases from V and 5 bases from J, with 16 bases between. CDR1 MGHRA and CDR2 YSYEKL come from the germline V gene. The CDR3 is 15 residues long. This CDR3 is CASSQSYSLIHEQYF. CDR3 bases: TGCGCCAGCAGCCAATCTTACAGTCTGATCCACGAGCAGTACTTC.

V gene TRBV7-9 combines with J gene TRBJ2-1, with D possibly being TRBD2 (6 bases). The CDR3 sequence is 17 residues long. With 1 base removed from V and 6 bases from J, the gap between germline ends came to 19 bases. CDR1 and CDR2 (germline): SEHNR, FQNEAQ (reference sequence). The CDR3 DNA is TGTGCCAGCAGCTTAGGCTCGCAGAGACTAGACGTCAATGAGCAGTTCTTC. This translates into CASSLGSQRLDVNEQFF.

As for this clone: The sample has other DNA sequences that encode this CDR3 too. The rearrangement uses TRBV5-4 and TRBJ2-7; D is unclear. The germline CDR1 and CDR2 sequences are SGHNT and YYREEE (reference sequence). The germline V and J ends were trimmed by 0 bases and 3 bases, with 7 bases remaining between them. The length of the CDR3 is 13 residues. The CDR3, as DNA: TGTGCCAGCAGCTTGGGAGGCGGCTACGAGCAGTACTTC. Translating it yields CASSLGGGYEQYF.

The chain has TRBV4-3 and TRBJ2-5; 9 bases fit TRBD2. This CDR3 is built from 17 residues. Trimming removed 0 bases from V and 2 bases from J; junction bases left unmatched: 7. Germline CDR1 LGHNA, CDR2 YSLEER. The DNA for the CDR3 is TGCGCCAGCAGCCAAGAGAGGGGACTAGCTTTTCAAGAGACCCAGTACTTC. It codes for CASSQERGLAFQETQYF.

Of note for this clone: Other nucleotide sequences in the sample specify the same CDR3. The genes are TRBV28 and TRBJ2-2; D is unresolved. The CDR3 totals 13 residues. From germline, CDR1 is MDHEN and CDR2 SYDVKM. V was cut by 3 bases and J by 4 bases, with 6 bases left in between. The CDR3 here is CASSFRVTGELFF. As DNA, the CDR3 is TGTGCCAGCAGTTTTAGGGTCACCGGGGAGCTGTTTTTT. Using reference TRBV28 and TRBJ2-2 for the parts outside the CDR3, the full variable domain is DVKVTQSSRYLVKRTGEKVFLECVQDMDHENMFWYRQDPGLGLRLIYFSYDVKMKEKGDIPEGYSVSREKKERFSLILESASTNQTSMYLCASSFRVTGELFFGEGSRLTVL.

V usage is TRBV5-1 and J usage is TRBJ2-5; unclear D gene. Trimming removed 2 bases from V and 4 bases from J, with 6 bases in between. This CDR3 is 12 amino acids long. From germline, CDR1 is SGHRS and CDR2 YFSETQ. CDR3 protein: CASSLNGETQYF. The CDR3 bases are TGCGCCAGCAGCTTAAACGGAGAGACCCAGTACTTC. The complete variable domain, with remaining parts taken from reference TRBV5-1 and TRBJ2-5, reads KAGVTQTPRYLIKTRGQQVTLSCSPISGHRSVSWYQQTPGQGLQFLFEYFSETQRNKGNFPGRFSGRQFSNSRSEMNVSTLELGDSALYLCASSLNGETQYFGPGTRLLVL.

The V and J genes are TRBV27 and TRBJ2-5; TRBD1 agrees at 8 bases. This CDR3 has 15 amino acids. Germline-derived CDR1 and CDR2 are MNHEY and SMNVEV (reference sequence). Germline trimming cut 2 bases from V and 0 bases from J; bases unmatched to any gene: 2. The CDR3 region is CASSLQGAYQETQYF. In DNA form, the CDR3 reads TGTGCCAGCAGTTTACAGGGGGCGTACCAAGAGACCCAGTACTTC.

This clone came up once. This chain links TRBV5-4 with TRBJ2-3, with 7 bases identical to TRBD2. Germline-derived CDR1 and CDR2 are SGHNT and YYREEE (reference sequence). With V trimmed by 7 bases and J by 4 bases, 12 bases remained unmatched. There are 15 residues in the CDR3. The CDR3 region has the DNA TGTGCCAGCCACCGGACCCCTAGCGGTGCAGATACGCAGTATTTT. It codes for CASHRTPSGADTQYF.

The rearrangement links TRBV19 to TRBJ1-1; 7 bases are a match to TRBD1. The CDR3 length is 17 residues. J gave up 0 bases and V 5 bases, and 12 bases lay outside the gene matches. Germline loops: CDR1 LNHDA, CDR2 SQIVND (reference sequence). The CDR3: CASSGLPGQSMNTEAFF. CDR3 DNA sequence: TGTGCCAGTAGTGGACTCCCGGGACAGAGCATGAACACTGAAGCTTTCTTT.

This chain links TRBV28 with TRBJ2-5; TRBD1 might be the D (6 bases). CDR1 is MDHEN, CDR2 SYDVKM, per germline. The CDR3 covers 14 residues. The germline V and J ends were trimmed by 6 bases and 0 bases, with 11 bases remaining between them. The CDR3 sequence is CASRPTGYQETQYF. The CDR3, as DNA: TGTGCCAGCAGACCCACAGGGTACCAAGAGACCCAGTACTTC. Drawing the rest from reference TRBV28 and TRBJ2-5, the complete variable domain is DVKVTQSSRYLVKRTGEKVFLECVQDMDHENMFWYRQDPGLGLRLIYFSYDVKMKEKGDIPEGYSVSREKKERFSLILESASTNQTSMYLCASRPTGYQETQYFGPGTRLLVL.

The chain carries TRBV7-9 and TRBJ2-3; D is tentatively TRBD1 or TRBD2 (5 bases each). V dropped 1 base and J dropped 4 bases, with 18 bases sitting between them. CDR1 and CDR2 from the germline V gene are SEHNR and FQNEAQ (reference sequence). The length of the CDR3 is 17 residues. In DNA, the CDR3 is TGTGCCAGCAGCTTAGACGGGGCCCCCCCGGGCCCAGATACGCAGTATTTT. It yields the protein CASSLDGAPPGPDTQYF.

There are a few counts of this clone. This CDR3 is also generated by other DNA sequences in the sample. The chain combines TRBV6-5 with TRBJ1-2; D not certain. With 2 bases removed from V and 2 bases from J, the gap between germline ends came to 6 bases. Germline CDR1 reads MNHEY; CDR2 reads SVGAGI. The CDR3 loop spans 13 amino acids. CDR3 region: CASSYAANYGYTF. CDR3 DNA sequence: TGTGCCAGCAGTTACGCGGCCAACTATGGCTACACCTTC.

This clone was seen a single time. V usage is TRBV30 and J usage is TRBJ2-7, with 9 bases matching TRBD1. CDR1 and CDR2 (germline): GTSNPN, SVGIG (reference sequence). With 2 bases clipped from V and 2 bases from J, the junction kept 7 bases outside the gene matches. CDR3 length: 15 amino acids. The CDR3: CAWSPPGQGTYEQYF. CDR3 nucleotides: TGTGCCTGGAGTCCTCCGGGACAGGGAACCTACGAGCAGTACTTC.

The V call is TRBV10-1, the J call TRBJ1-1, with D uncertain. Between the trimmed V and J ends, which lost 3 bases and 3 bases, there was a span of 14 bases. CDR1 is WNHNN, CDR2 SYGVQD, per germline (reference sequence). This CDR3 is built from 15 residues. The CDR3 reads CASSEMPGKDTEAFF. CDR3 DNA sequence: TGCGCCAGCAGTGAAATGCCCGGTAAGGACACTGAAGCTTTCTTT.

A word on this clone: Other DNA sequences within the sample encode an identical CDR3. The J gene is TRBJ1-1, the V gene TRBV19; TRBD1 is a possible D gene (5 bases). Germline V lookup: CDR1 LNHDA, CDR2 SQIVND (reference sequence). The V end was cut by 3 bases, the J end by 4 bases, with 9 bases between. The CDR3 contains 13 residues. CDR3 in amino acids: CASSISRVTEAFF. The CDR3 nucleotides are TGTGCCAGTAGTATTTCCAGGGTCACTGAAGCTTTCTTT.

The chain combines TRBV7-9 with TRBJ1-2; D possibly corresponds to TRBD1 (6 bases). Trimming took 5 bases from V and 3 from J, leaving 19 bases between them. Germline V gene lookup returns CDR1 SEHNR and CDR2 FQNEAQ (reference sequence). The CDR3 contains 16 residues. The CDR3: CASSPEGPGVDYGYTF. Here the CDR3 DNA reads TGTGCCAGCAGCCCCGAGGGCCCAGGGGTGGACTATGGCTACACCTTC. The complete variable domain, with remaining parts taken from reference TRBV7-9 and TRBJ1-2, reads DTGVSQNPRHKITKRGQNVTFRCDPISEHNRLYWYRQTLGQGPEFLTYFQNEAQLEKSRLLSDRFSAERPKGSFSTLEIQRTEQGDSAMYLCASSPEGPGVDYGYTFGSGTRLTVV.